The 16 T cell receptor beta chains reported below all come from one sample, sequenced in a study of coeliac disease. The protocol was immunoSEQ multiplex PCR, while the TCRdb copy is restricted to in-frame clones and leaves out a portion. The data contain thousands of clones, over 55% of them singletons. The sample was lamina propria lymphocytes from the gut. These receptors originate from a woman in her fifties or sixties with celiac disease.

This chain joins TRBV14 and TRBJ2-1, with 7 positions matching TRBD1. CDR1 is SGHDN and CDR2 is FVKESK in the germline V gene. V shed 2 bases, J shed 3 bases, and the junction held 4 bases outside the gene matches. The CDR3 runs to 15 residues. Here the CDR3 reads CASSQLGGFYNEQFF. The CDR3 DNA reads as TGTGCCAGCAGCCAACTAGGGGGCTTCTACAATGAGCAGTTCTTC.

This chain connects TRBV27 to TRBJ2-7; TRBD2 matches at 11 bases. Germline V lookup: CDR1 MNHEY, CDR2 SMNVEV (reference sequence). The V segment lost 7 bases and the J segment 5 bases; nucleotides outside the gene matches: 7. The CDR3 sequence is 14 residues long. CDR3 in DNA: TGTGCCAGCACCTCACTAGCGGGAGCGGACGAGCAGTACTTC. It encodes CASTSLAGADEQYF.

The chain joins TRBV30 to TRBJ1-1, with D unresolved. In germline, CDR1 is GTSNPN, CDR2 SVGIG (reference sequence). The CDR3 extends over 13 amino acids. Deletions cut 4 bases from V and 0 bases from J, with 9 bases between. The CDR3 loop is CAWNRHLNTEAFF. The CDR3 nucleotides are TGTGCCTGGAATAGACACCTGAACACTGAAGCTTTCTTT.

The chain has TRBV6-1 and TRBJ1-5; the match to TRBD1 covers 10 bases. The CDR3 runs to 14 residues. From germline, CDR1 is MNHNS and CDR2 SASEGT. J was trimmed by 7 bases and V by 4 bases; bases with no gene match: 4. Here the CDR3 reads CASSGQGARQPQHF. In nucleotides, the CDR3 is TGTGCCAGCAGTGGACAGGGGGCTCGGCAGCCCCAGCATTTT.

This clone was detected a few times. The CDR3 nucleotides are TGTGCCATCAGTGAGTCGAACCGGGGGACCCAGTACTTC. This translates into CAISESNRGTQYF. The J gene is TRBJ2-5, the V gene TRBV10-3; D is perhaps TRBD2 (5 bases). Germline V gene sequence: CDR1 ENHRY, CDR2 SYGVKD. V was pared by 0 bases and J by 7 bases, with 9 bases between. The CDR3 is 13 amino acids.

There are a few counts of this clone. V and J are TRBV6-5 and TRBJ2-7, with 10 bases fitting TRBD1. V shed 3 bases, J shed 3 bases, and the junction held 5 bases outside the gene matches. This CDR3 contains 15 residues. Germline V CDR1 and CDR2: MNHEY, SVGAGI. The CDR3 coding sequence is TGTGCCAGCAGTTATGCCGGGACAGGGGACTACGAGCAGTACTTC. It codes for CASSYAGTGDYEQYF.

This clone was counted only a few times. The CDR3 sequence: CASSETRREQFF. The CDR3 DNA sequence: TGTGCCAGCAGTGAAACTAGACGCGAGCAGTTCTTC. The V and J genes are TRBV25-1 and TRBJ2-1, with D perhaps TRBD2 (5 bases). The length of the CDR3 is 12 residues. Germline V lookup: CDR1 MGHDK, CDR2 SYGVNS. V lost 2 bases to trimming and J lost 10 bases, with 9 bases between them. Combining the CDR3 with reference TRBV25-1 and TRBJ2-1 gives the whole variable domain EADIYQTPRYLVIGTGKKITLECSQTMGHDKMYWYQQDPGMELHLIHYSYGVNSTEKGDLSSESTVSRIRTEHFPLTLESARPSHTSQYLCASSETRREQFFGPGTRLTVL.

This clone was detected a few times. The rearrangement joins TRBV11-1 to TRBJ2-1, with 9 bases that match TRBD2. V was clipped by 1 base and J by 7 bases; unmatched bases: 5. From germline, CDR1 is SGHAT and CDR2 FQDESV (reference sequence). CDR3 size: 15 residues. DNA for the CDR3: TGTGCCAGCAGCTTAGGAGGACTAGCGAGGAATGAGCAGTTCTTC. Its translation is CASSLGGLARNEQFF.

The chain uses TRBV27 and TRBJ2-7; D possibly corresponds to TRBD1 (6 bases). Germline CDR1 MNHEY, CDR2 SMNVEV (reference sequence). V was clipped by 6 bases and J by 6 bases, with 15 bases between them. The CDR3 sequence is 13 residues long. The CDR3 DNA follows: TGTGCCAGCAGCCCCGGGACAAGATTCGAGCAGTACTTC. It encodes CASSPGTRFEQYF.

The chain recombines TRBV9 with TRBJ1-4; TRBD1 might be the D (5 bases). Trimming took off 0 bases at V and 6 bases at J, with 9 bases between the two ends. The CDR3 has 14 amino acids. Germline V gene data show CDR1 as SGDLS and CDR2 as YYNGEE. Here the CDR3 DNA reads TGTGCCAGCAGCGTAGGGGGCGGAGATGAAAAACTGTTTTTT. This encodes CASSVGGGDEKLFF.

CDR3 loop: CASRPGQGWETQYF. Here the CDR3 DNA reads TGTGCCAGTAGACCGGGACAGGGATGGGAGACCCAGTACTTC. V and J are TRBV19 and TRBJ2-5; 9 bases are a match to TRBD1. The CDR3 length is 14 residues. Germline-derived CDR1 and CDR2 are LNHDA and SQIVND (reference sequence). V gave up 6 bases and J gave up 5 bases; unmatched junction bases: 7.

CDR3 amino acids: CASSLAGAGGPLQAFF. The DNA for the CDR3 is TGTGCCAGCAGCTTAGCCGGCGCGGGAGGCCCTCTCCAAGCTTTCTTT. This sequence joins TRBV11-2 and TRBJ1-1; unclear D gene. This CDR3 comprises 16 residues. Trimming stripped 1 base from V and 9 bases from J, with 21 bases between. Germline V gene sequence: CDR1 SGHAT, CDR2 FQNNGV.

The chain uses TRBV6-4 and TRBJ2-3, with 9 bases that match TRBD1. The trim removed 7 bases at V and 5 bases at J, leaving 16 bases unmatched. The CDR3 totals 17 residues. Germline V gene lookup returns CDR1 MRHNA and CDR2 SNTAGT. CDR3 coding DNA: TGTGCCAGCAACACCCTTTGCTGGGACAGGGTTAGAGATACGCAGTATTTT. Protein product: CASNTLCWDRVRDTQYF.

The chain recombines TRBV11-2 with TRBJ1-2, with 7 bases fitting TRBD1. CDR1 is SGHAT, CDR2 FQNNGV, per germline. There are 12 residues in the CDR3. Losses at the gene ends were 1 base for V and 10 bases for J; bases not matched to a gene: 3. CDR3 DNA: TGTGCCAGCAGCTTAGTAGGGACAGACTACACCTTC. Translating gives CASSLVGTDYTF.

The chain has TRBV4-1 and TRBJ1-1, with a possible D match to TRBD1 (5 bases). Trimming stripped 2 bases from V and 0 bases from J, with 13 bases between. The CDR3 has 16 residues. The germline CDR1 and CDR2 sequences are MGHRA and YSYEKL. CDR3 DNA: TGCGCCAGCAGCCAAAGGGGAAACAATATGAACACTGAAGCTTTCTTT. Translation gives CASSQRGNNMNTEAFF.

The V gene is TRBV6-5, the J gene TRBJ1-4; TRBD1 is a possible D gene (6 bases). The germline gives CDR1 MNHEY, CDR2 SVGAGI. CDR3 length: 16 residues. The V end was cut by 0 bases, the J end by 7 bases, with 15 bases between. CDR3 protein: CASSYSVGLGGEKLFF. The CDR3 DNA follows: TGTGCCAGCAGTTACTCGGTCGGCTTAGGGGGTGAAAAACTGTTTTTT.